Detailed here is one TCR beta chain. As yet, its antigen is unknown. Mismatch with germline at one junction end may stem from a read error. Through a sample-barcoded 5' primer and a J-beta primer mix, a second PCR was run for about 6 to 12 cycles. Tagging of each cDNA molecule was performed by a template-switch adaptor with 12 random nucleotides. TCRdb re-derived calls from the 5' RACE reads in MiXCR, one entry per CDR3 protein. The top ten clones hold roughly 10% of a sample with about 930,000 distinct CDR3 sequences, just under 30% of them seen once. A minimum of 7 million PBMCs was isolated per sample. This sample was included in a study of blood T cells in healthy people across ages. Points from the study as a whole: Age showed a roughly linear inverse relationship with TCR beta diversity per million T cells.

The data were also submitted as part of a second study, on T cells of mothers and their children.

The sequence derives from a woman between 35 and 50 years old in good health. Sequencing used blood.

The CDR3 loop reads CVSSPDPSYEQYF. CDR3 coding DNA: TGTGTCAGCAGTCCTGACCCTTCCTACGAGCAGTACTTC. The chain couples TRBV7-2 to TRBJ2-7; no definite D call. This CDR3 is 13 amino acids long. The germline CDR1 and CDR2 sequences are SGHTA and FQGNSA.